What follows are 6 T cell receptor beta chains derived from one specimen sequenced in a study of response to subunit inactivated influenza vaccine. One entry per CDR3 protein results from TCRdb running MiXCR on the RT-PCR reads. The repertoire holds 540,000 or so distinct CDR3 sequences, with over 10% as singletons. The source was PBMCs from blood, collected about 40 days after vaccination. The receptors derive from a man between 45 and 60 years old who received an inactivated influenza vaccine.

This clonotype was found a few times. The chain links TRBV19 to TRBJ2-2; D is uncertain. With 6 bases removed from V and 5 bases from J, the gap between germline ends came to 10 bases. Germline assignment: CDR1 LNHDA and CDR2 SQIVND (reference sequence). The CDR3 extends over 13 amino acids. The CDR3 reads CASRLEGTGELFF. In DNA form, the CDR3 reads TGTGCCAGTAGACTGGAAGGAACCGGGGAGCTGTTTTTT.

A few counts support this clonotype. A much larger clonotype is one base distant, so this may be a read error. V is TRBV6-2 or TRBV6-3 and J is TRBJ2-1; 8 bases agree with TRBD1. V lost 5 bases to trimming and J lost 0 bases; unmatched junction nucleotides: 6. The length of the CDR3 is 16 residues. From germline, CDR1 is MNHEY and CDR2 SVGEGT. CDR3 coding DNA: TGTGCCAGCAGTGCCCGGACAGGGAGCTCCTACAATGAGCAGTTCTTC. This gives the protein CASSARTGSSYNEQFF.

The sample holds a few counts of this clonotype. The chain couples TRBV4-3 to TRBJ1-2; D gene unclear. The CDR3 is 15 residues long. Germline CDR1 and CDR2: LGHNA and YSLEER. The ends were cut back, 3 bases at V and 3 bases at J, with 14 bases in the middle. CDR3 in amino acids: CASSHILSGDYGYTF. CDR3 nucleotide sequence: TGCGCCAGCAGCCATATCCTATCCGGGGACTATGGCTACACCTTC.

The chain joins TRBV6-1 to TRBJ2-2; D is unresolved. This CDR3 comprises 14 residues. V lost 6 bases to trimming and J lost 0 bases, with 8 bases between them. Germline CDR1 and CDR2: MNHNS and SASEGT. CDR3 region: CASSTGSNTGELFF. The CDR3 DNA sequence: TGTGCCAGCAGCACCGGATCGAACACCGGGGAGCTGTTTTTT.

The gene calls are TRBV20-1 and TRBJ2-6; D gene unclear. There are 17 residues in the CDR3. Germline CDR1 and CDR2: DFQATT and SNEGSKA (reference sequence). V gave up 0 bases and J gave up 4 bases, with 16 bases separating them. CDR3 sequence (DNA): TGCAGTGCTAGAGATCCCGGACGGCCGTCGGGGGCCAACGTCCTGACTTTC. It yields the protein CSARDPGRPSGANVLTF.

The sample holds many counts of this clonotype. The chain couples TRBV5-6 to TRBJ2-1; a weak D match, TRBD2 (5 bases). The CDR3 covers 17 residues. Germline assignment: CDR1 SGHDT and CDR2 YYEEEE. The germline V and J ends were trimmed by 4 bases and 6 bases, with 23 bases remaining between them. The CDR3 DNA is TGTGCCAGCAGCCTCTACCAACGCGGACTGGGCAGCAATGAGCAGTTCTTC. Its translation is CASSLYQRGLGSNEQFF.